This TCR beta chain stems from a study of blood T cells in healthy people across ages. A J-beta primer mix and a sample-barcoded 5' primer were used in a second PCR of about 6 to 12 cycles. TCRdb re-analysed the 5' RACE reads in MiXCR, keeping a single row per CDR3 protein. The data show about 760,000 distinct CDR3 sequences, 25% seen once. Germline assignment: CDR1 MNHEY and CDR2 SVGAGI. V lost 7 bases to trimming and J lost 3 bases; unmatched junction nucleotides: 7. CDR3 size: 15 residues. The sample was also linked to a second study, of T cells of mothers and their children.

The source of this sequence is a boy under 18 in good health. The source material was blood. V is TRBV6-5 and J is TRBJ2-1; TRBD2 matches 9 bases. The CDR3 coding sequence is TGTGCCAGCACCGAAAGCGGGGGGAACTACAATGAGCAGTTCTTC. This translates into CASTESGGNYNEQFF.